This T cell receptor (beta chain) is drawn from a study of cytomegalovirus exposure and HLA in healthy donors. The germline V and J ends were trimmed by 4 bases and 5 bases, with 8 bases remaining between them. CDR1 is MNHEY, CDR2 SVGAGI, per germline. The CDR3 extends over 12 amino acids. Study-wide findings and caveats: An analysis that came later showed most CMV-associated TCR beta chains appearing HLA-restricted.

It was with 60 Vbeta and 13 Jbeta primers that the PCR ran. The assay was immunoSEQ multiplex PCR, and TCRdb's table has in-frame clones only and misses some. This table has about 180,000 clones, about 79% appearing once. Points on this clone: Its specificity is not known. At the DNA level, this CDR3 is encoded by other sequences in the same sample as well.

This TCR was recovered from a girl aged 2-15 years in good health and CMV-seropositive. The material sequenced was PBMCs. The rearrangement uses TRBV6-5 and TRBJ1-2; D unresolved. In DNA, the CDR3 is TGTGCCAGCAGTTCCACGGGATATGGCTACACCTTC. This encodes CASSSTGYGYTF.